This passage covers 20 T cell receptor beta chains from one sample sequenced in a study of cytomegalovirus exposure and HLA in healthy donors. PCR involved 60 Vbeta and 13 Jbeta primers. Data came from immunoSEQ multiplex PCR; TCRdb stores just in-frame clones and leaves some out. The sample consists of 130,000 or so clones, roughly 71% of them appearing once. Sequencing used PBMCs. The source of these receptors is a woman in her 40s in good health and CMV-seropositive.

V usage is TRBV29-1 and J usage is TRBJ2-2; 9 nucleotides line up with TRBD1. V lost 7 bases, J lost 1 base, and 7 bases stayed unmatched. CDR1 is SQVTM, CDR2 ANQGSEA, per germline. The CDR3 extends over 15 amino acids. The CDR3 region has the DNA TGCAGCGCCTCTCCGGGACAGGGGAACACCGGGGAGCTGTTTTTT. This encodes CSASPGQGNTGELFF.

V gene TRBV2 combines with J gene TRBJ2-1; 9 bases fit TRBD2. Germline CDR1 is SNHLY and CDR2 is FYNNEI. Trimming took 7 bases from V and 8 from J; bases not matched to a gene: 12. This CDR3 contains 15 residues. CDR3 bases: TGTGCCAGCACTCTGGGGACTAGCCCCTGGGATGAGCAGTTCTTC. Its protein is CASTLGTSPWDEQFF.

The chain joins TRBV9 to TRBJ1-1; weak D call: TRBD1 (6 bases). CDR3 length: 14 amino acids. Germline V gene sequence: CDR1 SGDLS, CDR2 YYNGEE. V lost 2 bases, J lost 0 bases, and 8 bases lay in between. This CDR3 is CASSVQGMNTEAFF. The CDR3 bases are TGTGCCAGCAGCGTTCAGGGGATGAACACTGAAGCTTTCTTT.

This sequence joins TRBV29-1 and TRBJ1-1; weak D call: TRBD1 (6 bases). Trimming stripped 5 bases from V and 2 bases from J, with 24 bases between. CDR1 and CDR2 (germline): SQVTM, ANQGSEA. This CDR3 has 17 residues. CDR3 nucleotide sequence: TGCAGCGTTCCCTGGCGGGGGGCGCGGGACTTAAACACTGAAGCTTTCTTT. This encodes CSVPWRGARDLNTEAFF.

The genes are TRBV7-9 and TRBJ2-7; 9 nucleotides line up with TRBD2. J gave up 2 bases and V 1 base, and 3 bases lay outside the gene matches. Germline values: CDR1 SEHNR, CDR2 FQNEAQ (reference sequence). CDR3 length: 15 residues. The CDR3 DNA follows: TGTGCCAGCAGCTTAGTACGCGGGGGGGCCTACGAGCAGTACTTC. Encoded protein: CASSLVRGGAYEQYF.

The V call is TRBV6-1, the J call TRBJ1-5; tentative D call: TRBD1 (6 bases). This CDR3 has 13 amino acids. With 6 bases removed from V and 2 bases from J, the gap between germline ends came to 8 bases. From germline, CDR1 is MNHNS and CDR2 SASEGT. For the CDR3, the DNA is TGTGCCAGCAGACGACAGGGCAATCAGCCCCAGCATTTT. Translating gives CASRRQGNQPQHF.

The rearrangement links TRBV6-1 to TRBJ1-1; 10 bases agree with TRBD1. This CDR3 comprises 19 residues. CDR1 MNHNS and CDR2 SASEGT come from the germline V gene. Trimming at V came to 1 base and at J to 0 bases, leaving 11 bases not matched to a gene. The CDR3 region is CASSEGTGGEHYLNTEAFF. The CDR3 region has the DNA TGTGCCAGCAGTGAAGGGACAGGGGGTGAGCACTACTTGAACACTGAAGCTTTCTTT.

The CDR3 bases are TGTGCCAGCAGCGGCAGGGATTACGAGCAGTACTTC. It is translated as CASSGRDYEQYF. The chain carries TRBV7-9 and TRBJ2-7, with a possible D match to TRBD1 (5 bases). Germline CDR1 reads SEHNR; CDR2 reads FQNEAQ (reference sequence). This CDR3 spans 12 amino acids. The germline V and J ends were trimmed by 5 bases and 4 bases, with 9 bases remaining between them.

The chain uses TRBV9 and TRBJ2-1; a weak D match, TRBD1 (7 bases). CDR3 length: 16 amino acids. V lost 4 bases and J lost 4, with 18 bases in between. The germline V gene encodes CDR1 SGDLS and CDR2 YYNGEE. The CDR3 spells CASSPRRQGGYNEQFF. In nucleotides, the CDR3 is TGTGCCAGCAGCCCAAGACGACAGGGAGGTTACAATGAGCAGTTCTTC.

This chain's CDR3 is CASSLNRQGEAFF. The CDR3 region has the DNA TGCGCCAGCAGCCTAAACCGACAGGGTGAAGCTTTCTTT. V gene TRBV4-1 combines with J gene TRBJ1-1, with TRBD1 matching 7 bases. From germline, CDR1 is MGHRA and CDR2 YSYEKL. V trimming: 4 bases; J trimming: 7 bases; junction bases outside the gene matches: 6. There are 13 residues in the CDR3.

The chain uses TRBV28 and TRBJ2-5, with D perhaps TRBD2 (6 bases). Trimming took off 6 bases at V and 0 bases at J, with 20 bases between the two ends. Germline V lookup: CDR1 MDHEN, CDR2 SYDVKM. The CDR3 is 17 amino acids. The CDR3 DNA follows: TGTGCCAGCAGCCTTATCGGGCGGAGGGCCTACCAAGAGACCCAGTACTTC. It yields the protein CASSLIGRRAYQETQYF.

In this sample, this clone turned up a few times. The CDR3 here is CASSQVGAGVSDTQYF. The CDR3 DNA reads TGCGCCAGCAGCCAAGTAGGAGCGGGGGTTTCTGATACGCAGTATTTT. The chain uses TRBV4-3 and TRBJ2-3; 8 bases agree with TRBD2. The CDR3 is 16 amino acids. Germline loops: CDR1 LGHNA, CDR2 YSLEER. V lost 1 base, J lost 6 bases, and 9 bases stayed unmatched.

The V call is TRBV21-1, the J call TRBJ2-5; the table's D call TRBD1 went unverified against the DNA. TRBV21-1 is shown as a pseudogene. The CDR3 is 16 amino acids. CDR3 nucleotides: TGTGCCAGCAGCCCCGTTGAGGAAGGACATAAAGAGACCCAGTACTTC. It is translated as CASSPVEEGHKETQYF.

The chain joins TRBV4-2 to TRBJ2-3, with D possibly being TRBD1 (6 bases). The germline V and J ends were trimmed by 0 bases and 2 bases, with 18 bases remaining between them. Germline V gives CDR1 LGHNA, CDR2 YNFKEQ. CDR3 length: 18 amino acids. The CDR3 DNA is TGTGCCAGCAGCCAAGATCCTCAGGGGCCCGTCCTCACAGATACGCAGTATTTT. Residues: CASSQDPQGPVLTDTQYF.

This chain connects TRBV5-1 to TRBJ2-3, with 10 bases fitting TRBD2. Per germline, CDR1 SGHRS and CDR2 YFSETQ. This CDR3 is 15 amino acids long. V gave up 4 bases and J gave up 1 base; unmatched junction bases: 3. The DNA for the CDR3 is TGCGCCAGCAGCGATACTAGCGGGGGCACAGATACGCAGTATTTT. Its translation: CASSDTSGGTDTQYF.

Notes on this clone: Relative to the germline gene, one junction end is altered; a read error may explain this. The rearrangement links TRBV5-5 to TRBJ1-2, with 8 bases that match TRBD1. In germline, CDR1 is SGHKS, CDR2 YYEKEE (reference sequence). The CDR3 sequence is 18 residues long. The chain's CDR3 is CASSLVVTGVGAKYGYTF. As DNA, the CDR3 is TGTGCCAGCAGCTTGGTTGTGACAGGGGTTGGGGCTAAATATGGCTACACCTTC.

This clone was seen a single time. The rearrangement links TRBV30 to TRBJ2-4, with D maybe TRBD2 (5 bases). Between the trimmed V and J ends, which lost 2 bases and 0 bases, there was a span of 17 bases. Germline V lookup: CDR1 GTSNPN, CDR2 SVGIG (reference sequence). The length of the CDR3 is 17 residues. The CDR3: CAWSRDRAGLAKNIQYF. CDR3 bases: TGTGCCTGGAGTCGGGATAGGGCGGGTTTAGCCAAAAACATTCAGTACTTC.

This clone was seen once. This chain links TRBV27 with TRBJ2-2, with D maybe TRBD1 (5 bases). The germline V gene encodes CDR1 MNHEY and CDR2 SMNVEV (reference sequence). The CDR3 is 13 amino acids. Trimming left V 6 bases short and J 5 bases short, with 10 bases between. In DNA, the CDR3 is TGTGCCAGCAGATCCCAGGGAACCGGGGAGCTGTTTTTT. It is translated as CASRSQGTGELFF.

The DNA for the CDR3 is TGTGCCAGCAGCCGGTTAACAGGGATTGCCACTGAAGCTTTCTTT. Translated: CASSRLTGIATEAFF. J is TRBJ1-1 and V is TRBV14, with D possibly matching TRBD1 (6 bases). The CDR3 totals 15 residues. Germline V gene data show CDR1 as SGHDN and CDR2 as FVKESK. Trimming removed 4 bases at V and 4 bases at J, with 16 bases between. The full variable domain, its missing parts supplied by reference TRBV14 and TRBJ1-1, is EAGVTQFPSHSVIEKGQTVTLRCDPISGHDNLYWYRRVMGKEIKFLLHFVKESKQDESGMPNNRFLAERTGGTYSTLKVQPAELEDSGVYFCASSRLTGIATEAFFGQGTRLTVV.

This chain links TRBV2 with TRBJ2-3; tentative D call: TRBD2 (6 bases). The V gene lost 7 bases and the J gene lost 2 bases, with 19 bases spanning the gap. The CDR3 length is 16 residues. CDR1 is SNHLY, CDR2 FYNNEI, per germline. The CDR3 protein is CASITRRSGFTDTQYF. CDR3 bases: TGTGCCAGCATCACCCGGAGAAGCGGGTTCACAGATACGCAGTATTTT.